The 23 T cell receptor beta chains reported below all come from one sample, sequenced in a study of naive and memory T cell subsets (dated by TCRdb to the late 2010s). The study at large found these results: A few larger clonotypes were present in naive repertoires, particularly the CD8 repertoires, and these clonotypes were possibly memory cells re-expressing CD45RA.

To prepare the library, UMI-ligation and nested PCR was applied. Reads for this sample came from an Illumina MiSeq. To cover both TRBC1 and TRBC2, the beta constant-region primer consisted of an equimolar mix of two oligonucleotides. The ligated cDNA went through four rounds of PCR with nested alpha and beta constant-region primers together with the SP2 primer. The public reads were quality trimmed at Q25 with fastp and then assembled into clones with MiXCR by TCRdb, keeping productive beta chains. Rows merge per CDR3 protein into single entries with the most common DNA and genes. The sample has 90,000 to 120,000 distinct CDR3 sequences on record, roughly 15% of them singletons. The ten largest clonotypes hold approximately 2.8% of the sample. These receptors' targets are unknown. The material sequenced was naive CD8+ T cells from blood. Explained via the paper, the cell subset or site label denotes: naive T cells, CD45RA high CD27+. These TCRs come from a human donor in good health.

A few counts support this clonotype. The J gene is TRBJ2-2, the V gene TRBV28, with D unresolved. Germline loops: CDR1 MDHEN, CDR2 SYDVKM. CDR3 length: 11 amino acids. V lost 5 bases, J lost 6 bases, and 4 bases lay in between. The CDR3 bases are TGTGCCAGCAGTGACCCCGGGGAGCTGTTTTTT. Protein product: CASSDPGELFF.

The CDR3 loop reads CASSQDPVGELFF. CDR3 nucleotides: TGCGCCAGCAGCCAAGATCCAGTCGGGGAGCTGTTTTTT. V and J are TRBV4-3 and TRBJ2-2; no firm D call. The V end lost 0 bases, the J end lost 7 bases, and 6 bases lay between the germline ends. CDR3 length: 13 residues. Looked up from germline, CDR1 is LGHNA and CDR2 is YSLEER.

DNA of the CDR3: TGCAGTGCTAGAGACTCGTCCGGGACGTATTCCTACGAGCAGTACTTC. Translation: CSARDSSGTYSYEQYF. The rearrangement joins TRBV20-1 to TRBJ2-7, with D perhaps being TRBD1 or TRBD2 (5 bases each). The CDR3 has 16 amino acids. In germline, CDR1 is DFQATT, CDR2 SNEGSKA (reference sequence). The ends were cut back, 0 bases at V and 1 base at J, with 16 bases in the middle.

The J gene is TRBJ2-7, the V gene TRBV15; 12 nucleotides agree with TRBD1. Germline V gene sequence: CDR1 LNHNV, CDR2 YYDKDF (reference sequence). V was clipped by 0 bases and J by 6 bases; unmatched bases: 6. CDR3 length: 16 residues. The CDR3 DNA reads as TGTGCCACCAGCAGAGACCGGGACAGGGGGCAGGTCGAGCAGTACTTC. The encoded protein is CATSRDRDRGQVEQYF.

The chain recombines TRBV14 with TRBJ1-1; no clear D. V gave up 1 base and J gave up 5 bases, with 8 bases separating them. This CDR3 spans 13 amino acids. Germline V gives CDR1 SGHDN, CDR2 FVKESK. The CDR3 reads CASSQVGGTEAFF. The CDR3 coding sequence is TGTGCCAGCAGCCAAGTCGGAGGGACTGAAGCTTTCTTT.

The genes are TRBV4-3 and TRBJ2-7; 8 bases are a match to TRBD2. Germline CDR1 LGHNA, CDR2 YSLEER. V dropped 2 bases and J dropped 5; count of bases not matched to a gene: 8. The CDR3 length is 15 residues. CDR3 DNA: TGCGCCAGCAGCCAAATTATAGCGGGAACCCACGAGCAGTACTTC. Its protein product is CASSQIIAGTHEQYF.

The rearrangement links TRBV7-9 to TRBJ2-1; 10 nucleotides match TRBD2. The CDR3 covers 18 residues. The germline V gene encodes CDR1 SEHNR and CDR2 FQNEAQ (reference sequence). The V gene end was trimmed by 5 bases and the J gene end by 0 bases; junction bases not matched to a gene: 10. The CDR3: CASSPVLAGPSSYNEQFF. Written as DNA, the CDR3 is TGTGCCAGCAGCCCGGTACTAGCGGGACCGAGCTCCTACAATGAGCAGTTCTTC.

The CDR3 DNA reads TGCAGCGTACCTAGCGGGGGTAACTACAATGAGCAGTTCTTC. Its protein product is CSVPSGGNYNEQFF. This chain uses TRBV29-1 with TRBJ2-1, with 10 nucleotides matching TRBD2. Trimming removed 6 bases from V and 3 bases from J; junction bases left unmatched: 5. The CDR3 sequence is 14 residues long. Germline V gene data show CDR1 as SQVTM and CDR2 as ANQGSEA.

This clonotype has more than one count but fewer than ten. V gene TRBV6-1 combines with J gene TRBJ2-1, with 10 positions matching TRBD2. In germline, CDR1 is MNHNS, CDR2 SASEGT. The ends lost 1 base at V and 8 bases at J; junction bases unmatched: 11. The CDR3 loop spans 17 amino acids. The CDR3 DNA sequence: TGTGCCAGCAGTGAAGAAGCGGGAGGGCCACAAAGGTATGAGCAGTTCTTC. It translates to CASSEEAGGPQRYEQFF.

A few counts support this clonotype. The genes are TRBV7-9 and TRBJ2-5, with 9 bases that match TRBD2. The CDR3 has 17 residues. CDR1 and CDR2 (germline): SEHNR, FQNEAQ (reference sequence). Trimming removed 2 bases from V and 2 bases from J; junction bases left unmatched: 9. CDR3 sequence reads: CASSLNPSGDFQETQYF. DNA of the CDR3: TGTGCCAGCAGCTTAAATCCTAGCGGGGATTTTCAAGAGACCCAGTACTTC.

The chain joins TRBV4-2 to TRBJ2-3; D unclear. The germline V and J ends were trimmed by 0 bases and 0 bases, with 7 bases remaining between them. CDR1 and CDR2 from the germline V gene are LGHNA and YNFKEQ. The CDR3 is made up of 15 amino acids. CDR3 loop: CASSQDPSSTDTQYF. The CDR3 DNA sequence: TGTGCCAGCAGCCAAGATCCGTCCAGCACAGATACGCAGTATTTT.

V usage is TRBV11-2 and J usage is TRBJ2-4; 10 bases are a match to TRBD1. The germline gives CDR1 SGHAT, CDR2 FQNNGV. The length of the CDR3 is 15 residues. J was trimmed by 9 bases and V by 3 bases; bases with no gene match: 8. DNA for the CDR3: TGTGCCAGCAGCTTTGCTGGACAGGGGGACGGCATTCAGTACTTC. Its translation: CASSFAGQGDGIQYF.

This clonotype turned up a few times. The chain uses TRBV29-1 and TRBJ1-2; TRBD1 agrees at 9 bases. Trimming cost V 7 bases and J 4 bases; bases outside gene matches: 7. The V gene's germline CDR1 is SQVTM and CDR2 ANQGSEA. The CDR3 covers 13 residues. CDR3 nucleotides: TGCAGCGGCGGGACAGGGCCCTCCTATGGCTACACCTTC. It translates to CSGGTGPSYGYTF. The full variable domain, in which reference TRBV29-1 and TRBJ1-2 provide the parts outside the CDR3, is SAVISQKPSRDICQRGTSLTIQCQVDSQVTMMFWYRQQPGQSLTLIATANQGSEATYESGFVIDKFPISRPNLTFSTLTVSNMSPEDSSIYLCSGGTGPSYGYTFGSGTRLTVV.

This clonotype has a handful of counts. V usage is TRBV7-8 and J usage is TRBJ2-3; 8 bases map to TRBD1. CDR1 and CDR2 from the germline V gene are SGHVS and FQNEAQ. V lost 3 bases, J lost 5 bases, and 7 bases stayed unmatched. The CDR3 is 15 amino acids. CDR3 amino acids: CASSFRDRTGDTQYF. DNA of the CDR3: TGTGCCAGCAGCTTCCGGGACAGGACGGGAGATACGCAGTATTTT.

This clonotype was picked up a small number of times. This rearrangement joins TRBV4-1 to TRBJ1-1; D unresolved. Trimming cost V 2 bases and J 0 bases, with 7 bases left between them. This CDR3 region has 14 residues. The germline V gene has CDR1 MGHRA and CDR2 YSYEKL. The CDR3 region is CASSQPGLNTEAFF. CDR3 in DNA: TGCGCCAGCAGCCAACCCGGTCTGAACACTGAAGCTTTCTTT.

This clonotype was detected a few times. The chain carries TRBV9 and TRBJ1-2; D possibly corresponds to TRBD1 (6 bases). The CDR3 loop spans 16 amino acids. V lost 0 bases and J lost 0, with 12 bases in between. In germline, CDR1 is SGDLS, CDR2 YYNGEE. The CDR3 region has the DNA TGTGCCAGCAGCGTAGATAGGGGGGCAACTAACTATGGCTACACCTTC. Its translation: CASSVDRGATNYGYTF.

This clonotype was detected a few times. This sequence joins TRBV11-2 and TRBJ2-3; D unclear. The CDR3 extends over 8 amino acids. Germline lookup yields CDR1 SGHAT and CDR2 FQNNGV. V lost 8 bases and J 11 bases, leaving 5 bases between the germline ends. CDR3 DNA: TGTGCCAGCGGGGAGCAGTATTTT. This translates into CASGEQYF.

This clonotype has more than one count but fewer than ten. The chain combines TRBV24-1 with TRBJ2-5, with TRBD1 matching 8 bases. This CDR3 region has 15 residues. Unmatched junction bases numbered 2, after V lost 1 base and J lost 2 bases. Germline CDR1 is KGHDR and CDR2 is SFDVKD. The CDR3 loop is CATSDFNRGQETQYF. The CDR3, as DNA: TGTGCCACCAGTGATTTTAACAGGGGGCAAGAGACCCAGTACTTC.

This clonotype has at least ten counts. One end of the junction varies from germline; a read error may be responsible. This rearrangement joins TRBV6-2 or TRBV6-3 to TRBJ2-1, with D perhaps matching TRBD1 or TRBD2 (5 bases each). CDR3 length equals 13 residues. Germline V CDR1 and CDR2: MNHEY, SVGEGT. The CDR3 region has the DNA TGCGCCAGCAGCCCGGGACCCAACAATGAGCAGTTCTTC. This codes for CASSPGPNNEQFF.

The CDR3 region has the DNA TGTGCCAGCAGCTTAGGTGTGGGGGGAGGGAGGACTGAAGCTTTCTTT. Its protein product is CASSLGVGGGRTEAFF. This chain connects TRBV7-3 to TRBJ1-1; a possible D gene is TRBD1 (5 bases). Germline V CDR1 and CDR2: SGHTA, FQGTGA. CDR3 length: 16 residues. V lost 2 bases and J 5 bases, leaving 18 bases between the germline ends.

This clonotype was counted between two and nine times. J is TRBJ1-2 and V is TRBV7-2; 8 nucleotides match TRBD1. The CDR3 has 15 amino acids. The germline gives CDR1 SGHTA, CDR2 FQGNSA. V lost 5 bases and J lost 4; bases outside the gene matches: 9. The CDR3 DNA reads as TGTGCCAGCAGCCCTAACAGCGGGACAGGCTATGGCTACACCTTC. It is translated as CASSPNSGTGYGYTF.

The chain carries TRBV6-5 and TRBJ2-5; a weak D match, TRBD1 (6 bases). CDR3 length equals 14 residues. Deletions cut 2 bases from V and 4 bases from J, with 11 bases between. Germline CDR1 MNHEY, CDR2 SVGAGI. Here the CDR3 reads CASSYGGRGETQYF. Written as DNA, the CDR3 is TGTGCCAGCAGTTACGGGGGCCGGGGAGAGACCCAGTACTTC.

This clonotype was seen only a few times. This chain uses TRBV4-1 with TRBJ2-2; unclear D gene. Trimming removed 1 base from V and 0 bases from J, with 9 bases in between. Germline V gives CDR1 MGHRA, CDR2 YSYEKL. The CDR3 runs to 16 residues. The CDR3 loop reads CASSQVDGTNTGELFF. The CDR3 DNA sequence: TGCGCCAGCAGCCAAGTAGACGGAACGAACACCGGGGAGCTGTTTTTT.